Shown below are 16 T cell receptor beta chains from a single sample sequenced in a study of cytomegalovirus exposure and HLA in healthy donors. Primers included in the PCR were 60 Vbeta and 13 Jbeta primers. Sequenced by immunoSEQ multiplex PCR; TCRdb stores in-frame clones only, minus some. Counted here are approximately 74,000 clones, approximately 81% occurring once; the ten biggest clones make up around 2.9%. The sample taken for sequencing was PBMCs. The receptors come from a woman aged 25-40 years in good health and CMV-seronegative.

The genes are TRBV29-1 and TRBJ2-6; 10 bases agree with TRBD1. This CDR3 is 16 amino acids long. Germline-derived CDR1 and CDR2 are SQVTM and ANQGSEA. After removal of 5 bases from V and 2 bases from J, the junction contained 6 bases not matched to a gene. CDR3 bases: TGCAGCGTTCAAGGGACAGGGGCAACTGGGGCCAACGTCCTGACTTTC. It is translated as CSVQGTGATGANVLTF.

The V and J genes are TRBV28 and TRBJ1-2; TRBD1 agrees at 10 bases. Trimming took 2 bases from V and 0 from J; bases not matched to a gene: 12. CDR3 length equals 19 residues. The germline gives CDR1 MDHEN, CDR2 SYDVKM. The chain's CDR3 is CASSLNSWGQGPANYGYTF. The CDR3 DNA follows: TGTGCCAGCAGTTTAAACTCGTGGGGACAGGGGCCAGCTAACTATGGCTACACCTTC.

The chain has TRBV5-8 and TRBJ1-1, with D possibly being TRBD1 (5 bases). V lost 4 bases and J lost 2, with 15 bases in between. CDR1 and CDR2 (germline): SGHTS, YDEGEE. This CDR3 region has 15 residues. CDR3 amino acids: CASSQRQLTNTEAFF. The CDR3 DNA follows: TGTGCCAGCAGCCAGCGACAGTTAACTAACACTGAAGCTTTCTTT.

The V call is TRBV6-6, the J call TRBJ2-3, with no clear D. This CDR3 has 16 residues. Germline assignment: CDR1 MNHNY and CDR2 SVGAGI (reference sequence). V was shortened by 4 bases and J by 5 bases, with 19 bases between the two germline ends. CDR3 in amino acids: CASSSFRVGDRDTQYF. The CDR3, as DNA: TGTGCCAGCAGTTCATTTCGGGTAGGAGACCGAGATACGCAGTATTTT.

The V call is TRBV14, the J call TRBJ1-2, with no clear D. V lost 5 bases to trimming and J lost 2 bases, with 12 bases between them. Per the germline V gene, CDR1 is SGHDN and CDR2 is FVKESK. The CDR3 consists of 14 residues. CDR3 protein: CASSKTRGNYGYTF. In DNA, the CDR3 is TGTGCCAGCAGCAAAACCAGAGGCAACTATGGCTACACCTTC. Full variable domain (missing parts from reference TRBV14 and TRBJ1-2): EAGVTQFPSHSVIEKGQTVTLRCDPISGHDNLYWYRRVMGKEIKFLLHFVKESKQDESGMPNNRFLAERTGGTYSTLKVQPAELEDSGVYFCASSKTRGNYGYTFGSGTRLTVV.

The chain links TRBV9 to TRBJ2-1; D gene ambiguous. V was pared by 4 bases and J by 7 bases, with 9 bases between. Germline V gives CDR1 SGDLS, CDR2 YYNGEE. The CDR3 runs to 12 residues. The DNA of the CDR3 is TGTGCCAGCAGCCCTAGGCTAAATGAGCAGTTCTTC. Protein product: CASSPRLNEQFF.

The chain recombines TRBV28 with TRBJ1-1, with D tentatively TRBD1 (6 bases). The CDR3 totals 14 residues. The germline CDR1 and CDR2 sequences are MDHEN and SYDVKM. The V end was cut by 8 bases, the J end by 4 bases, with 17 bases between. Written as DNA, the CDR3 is TGTGCCAGCGGTTCGGGGGGCACGGCCACTGAAGCTTTCTTT. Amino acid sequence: CASGSGGTATEAFF.

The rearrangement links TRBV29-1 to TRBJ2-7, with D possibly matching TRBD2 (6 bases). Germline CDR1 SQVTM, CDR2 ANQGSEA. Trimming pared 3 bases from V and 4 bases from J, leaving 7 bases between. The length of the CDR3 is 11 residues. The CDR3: CSVEGLYEQYF. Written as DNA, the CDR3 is TGCAGCGTTGAGGGACTGTACGAGCAGTACTTC.

For the CDR3, the DNA is TGTGCCAGCAGCTTATCCGTTAGCACAGATACGCAGTATTTT. Translating it yields CASSLSVSTDTQYF. The chain combines TRBV11-3 with TRBJ2-3; D is uncertain. Trimming removed 2 bases at V and 0 bases at J, with 6 bases between. In germline, CDR1 is SGHNT, CDR2 YENEEA. CDR3 size: 14 residues.

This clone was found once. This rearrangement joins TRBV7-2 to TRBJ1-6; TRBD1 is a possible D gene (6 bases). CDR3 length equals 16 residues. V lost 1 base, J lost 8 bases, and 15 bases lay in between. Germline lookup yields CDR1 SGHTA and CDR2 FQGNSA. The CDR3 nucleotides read TGTGCCAGCAGCTTAGGGATAGGGACAAAGGATTCACCCCTCCACTTT. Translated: CASSLGIGTKDSPLHF.

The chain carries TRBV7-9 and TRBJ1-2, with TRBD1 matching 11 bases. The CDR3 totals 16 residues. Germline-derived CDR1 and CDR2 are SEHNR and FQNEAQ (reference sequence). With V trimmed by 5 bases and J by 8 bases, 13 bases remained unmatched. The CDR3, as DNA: TGTGCCAGCAGCCCACTCAAAGGACAGGGGGCGCAAGGCTACACCTTC. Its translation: CASSPLKGQGAQGYTF. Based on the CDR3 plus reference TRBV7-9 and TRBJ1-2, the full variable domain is DTGVSQNPRHKITKRGQNVTFRCDPISEHNRLYWYRQTLGQGPEFLTYFQNEAQLEKSRLLSDRFSAERPKGSFSTLEIQRTEQGDSAMYLCASSPLKGQGAQGYTFGSGTRLTVV.

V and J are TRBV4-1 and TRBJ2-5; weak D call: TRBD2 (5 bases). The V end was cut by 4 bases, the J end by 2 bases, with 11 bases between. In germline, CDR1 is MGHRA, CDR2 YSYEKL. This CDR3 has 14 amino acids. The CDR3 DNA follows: TGCGCCAGCAGCCTTACTAGATCTCAAGAGACCCAGTACTTC. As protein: CASSLTRSQETQYF.

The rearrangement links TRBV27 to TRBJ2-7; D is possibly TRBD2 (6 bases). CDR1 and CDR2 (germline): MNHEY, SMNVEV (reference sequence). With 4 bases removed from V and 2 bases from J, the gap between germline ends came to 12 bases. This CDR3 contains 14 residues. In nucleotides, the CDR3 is TGTGCCAGCAGTTACCGCGGGAAGCCCTACGAGCAGTACTTC. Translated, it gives CASSYRGKPYEQYF.

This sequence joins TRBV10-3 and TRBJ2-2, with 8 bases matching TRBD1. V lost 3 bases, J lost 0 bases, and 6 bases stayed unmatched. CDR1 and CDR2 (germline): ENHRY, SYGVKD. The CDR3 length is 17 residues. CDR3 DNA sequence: TGTGCCATCAGTGAACCCGGGACAGGCCCGAACACCGGGGAGCTGTTTTTT. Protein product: CAISEPGTGPNTGELFF.

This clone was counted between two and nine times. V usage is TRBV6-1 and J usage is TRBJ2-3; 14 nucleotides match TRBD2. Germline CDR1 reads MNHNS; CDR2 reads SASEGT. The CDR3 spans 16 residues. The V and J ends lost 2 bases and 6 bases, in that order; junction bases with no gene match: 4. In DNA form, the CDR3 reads TGTGCCAGCAGTGAACGACTAGCGGGGGGGCCGGATACGCAGTATTTT. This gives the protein CASSERLAGGPDTQYF.

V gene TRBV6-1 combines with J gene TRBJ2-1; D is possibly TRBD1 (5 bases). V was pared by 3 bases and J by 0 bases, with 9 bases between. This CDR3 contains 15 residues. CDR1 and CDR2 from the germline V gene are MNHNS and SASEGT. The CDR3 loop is CASSEQGGSYNEQFF. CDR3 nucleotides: TGTGCCAGCAGTGAGCAGGGTGGCTCCTACAATGAGCAGTTCTTC.